This T cell receptor beta chain was observed in a study of shared clonotypes between healthy human individuals. Study findings and constraints: Compared with clonotypes that all four donors shared, non-shared clonotypes had lower generation probabilities.

This CDR3 comprises 16 residues. The V segment lost 7 bases and the J segment 7 bases; nucleotides outside the gene matches: 14. Germline V gene lookup returns CDR1 LNHDA and CDR2 SQIVND (reference sequence). This table comes from immunoSEQ multiplex PCR, and its TCRdb copy is limited to in-frame clones, with some not included. The sample records about 1.1 million clones, roughly 80% being singletons. Of note for this clone: The antigen is not known.

Sequenced sample: memory CD4+ T cells from PBMCs. Specified subset: CD45RA-negative fraction. The chain uses TRBV19 and TRBJ1-5, with 9 bases identical to TRBD1. The TCR comes from a man aged 18-30 years in good health. Some clones in this sample may be carry-over from other donors' samples. The CDR3 DNA follows: TGTGCCAGTAACACACCGGGACAGGGAGCCGCCCAGCCCCAGCATTTT. Amino acids: CASNTPGQGAAQPQHF. Looking up the rest from reference TRBV19 and TRBJ1-5 gives the full variable domain: DGGITQSPKYLFRKEGQNVTLSCEQNLNHDAMYWYRQDPGQGLRLIYYSQIVNDFQKGDIAEGYSVSREKKESFPLTVTSAQKNPTAFYLCASNTPGQGAAQPQHFGDGTRLSIL.